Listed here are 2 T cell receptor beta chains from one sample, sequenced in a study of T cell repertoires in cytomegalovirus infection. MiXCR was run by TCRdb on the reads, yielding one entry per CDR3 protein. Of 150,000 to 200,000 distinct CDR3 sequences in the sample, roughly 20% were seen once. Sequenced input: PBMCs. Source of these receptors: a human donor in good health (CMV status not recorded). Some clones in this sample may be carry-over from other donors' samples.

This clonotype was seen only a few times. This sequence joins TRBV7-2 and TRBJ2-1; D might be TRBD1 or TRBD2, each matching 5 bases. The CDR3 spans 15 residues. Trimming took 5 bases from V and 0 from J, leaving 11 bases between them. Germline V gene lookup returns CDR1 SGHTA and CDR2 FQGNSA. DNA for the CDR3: TGTGCCAGCAGCCCCGAGGGGACCTCCTACAATGAGCAGTTCTTC. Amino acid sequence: CASSPEGTSYNEQFF. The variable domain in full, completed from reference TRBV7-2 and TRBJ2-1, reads GAGVSQSPSNKVTEKGKDVELRCDPISGHTALYWYRQSLGQGLEFLIYFQGNSAPDKSGLPSDRFSAERTGGSVSTLTIQRTQQEDSAVYLCASSPEGTSYNEQFFGPGTRLTVL.

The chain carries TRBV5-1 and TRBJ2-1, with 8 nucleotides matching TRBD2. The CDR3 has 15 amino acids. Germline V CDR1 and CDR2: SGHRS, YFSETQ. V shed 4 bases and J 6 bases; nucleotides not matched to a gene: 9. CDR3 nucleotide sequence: TGCGCCAGCAGCGTTCCGCGGGGGGCAAGCAATGAGCAGTTCTTC. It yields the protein CASSVPRGASNEQFF.